The rows below give T cell receptor beta chains drawn from one sample of a study of T cells in Graves' hyperthyroidism and ophthalmopathy. TCRdb independently ran MiXCR on the multiplex PCR reads; one entry per CDR3 protein. Of more than 550,000 distinct CDR3 sequences in the sample, 15% to 20% are singletons; the top ten hold about 16%. The source material was blood. These receptors were taken from a man in his fifties or sixties with Graves' hyperthyroidism. Each CDR3 is given with its conserved first and last residue. Fields, in order: V gene, J gene, CDR3 protein.

>TRBV7-2|TRBJ2-7
CASSPGSLTYEQYF
>TRBV29-1|TRBJ2-1
CSVEHLVLNEQFF
>TRBV20-1|TRBJ2-7
CSASPRSGGTPYEQYF
>TRBV24-1|TRBJ2-2
CATSNLLGQTTGELFF
>TRBV10-3|TRBJ2-7
CAISQGGDEQYF
>TRBV12-3/TRBV12-4|TRBJ1-5
CASSLGVLVQPQHF
>TRBV24-1|TRBJ1-2
CATSDFTVNYGYTF
>TRBV6-1|TRBJ2-7
CASRTPGLAGGSYEQYF
>TRBV3-1|TRBJ1-5
CASSRSGASNQPQHF
>TRBV4-1|TRBJ1-1
CASSRGSGTAKIEAFF
>TRBV3-1|TRBJ1-1
CASSQDAWGNTEAFF
>TRBV15|TRBJ2-1
CATSRVRGRYNEQFF